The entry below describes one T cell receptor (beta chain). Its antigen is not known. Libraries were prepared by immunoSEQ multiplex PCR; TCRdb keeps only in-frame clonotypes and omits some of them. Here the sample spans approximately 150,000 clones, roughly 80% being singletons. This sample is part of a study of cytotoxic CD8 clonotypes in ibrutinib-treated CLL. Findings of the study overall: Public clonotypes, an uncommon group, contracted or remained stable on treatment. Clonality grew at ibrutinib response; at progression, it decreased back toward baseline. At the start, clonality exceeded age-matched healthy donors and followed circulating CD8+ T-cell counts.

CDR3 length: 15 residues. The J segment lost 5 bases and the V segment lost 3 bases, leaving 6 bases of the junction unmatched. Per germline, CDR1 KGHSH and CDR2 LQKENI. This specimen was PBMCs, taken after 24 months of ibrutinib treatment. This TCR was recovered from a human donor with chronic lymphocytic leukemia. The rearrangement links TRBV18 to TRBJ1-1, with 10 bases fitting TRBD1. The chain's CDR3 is CASSPAGTGVTEAFF. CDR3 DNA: TGTGCCAGCTCACCTGCCGGGACAGGGGTAACTGAAGCTTTCTTT.